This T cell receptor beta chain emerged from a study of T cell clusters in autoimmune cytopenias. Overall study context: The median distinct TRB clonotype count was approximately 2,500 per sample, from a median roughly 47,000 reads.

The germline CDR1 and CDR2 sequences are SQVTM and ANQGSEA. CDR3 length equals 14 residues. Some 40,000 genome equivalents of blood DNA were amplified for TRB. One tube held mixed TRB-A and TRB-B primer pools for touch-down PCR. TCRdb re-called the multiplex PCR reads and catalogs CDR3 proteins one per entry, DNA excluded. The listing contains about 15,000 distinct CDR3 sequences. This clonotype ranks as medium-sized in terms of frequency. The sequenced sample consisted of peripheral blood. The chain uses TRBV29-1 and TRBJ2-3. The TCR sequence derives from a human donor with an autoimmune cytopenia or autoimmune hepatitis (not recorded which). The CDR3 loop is CSVEVPQGRNTQYF.